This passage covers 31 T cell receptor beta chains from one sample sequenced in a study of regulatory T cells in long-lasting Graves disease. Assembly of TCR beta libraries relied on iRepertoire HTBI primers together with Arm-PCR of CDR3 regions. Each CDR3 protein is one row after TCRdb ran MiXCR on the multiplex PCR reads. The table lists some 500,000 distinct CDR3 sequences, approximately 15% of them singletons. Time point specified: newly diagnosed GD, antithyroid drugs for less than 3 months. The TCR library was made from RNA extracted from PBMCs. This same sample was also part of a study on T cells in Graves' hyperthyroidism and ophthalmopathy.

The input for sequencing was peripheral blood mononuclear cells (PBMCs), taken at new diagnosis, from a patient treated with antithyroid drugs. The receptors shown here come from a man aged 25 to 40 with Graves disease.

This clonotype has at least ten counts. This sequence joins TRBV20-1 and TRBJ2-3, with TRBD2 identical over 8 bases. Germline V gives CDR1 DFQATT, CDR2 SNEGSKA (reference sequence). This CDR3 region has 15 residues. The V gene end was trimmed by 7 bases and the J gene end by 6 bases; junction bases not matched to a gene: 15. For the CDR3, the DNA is TGCAGTGTTGCCCAAGGGGCGGGAGGCTCTGATACGCAGTATTTT. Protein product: CSVAQGAGGSDTQYF.

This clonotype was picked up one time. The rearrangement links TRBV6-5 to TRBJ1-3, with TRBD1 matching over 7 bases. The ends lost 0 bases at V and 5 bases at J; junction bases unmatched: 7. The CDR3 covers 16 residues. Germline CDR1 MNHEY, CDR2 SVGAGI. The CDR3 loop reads CASSYSGGGARNTIYF. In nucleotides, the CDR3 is TGTGCCAGCAGTTACTCGGGAGGGGGCGCGAGAAACACCATATATTTT.

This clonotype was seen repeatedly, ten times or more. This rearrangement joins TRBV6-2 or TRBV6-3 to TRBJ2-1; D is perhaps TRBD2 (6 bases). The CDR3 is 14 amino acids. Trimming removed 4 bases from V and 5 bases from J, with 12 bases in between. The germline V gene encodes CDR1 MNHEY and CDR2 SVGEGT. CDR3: CASSSPSDDNEQFF. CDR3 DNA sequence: TGTGCCAGCAGTTCTCCTAGCGACGACAATGAGCAGTTCTTC.

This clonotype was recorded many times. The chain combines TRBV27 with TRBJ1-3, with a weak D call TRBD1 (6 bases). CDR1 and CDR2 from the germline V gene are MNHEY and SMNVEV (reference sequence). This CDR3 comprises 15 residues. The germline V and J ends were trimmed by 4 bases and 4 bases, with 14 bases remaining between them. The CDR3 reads CASSSGQPGGNTIYF. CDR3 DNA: TGTGCCAGCAGTTCGGGACAACCCGGGGGAAACACCATATATTTT.

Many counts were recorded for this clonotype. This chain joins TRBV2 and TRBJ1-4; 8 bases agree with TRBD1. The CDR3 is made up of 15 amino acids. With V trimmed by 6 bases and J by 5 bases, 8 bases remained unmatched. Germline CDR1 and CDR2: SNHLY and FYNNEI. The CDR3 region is CASRLGTGRNEKLFF. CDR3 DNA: TGTGCCAGCAGACTCGGGACAGGTCGGAATGAAAAACTGTTTTTT.

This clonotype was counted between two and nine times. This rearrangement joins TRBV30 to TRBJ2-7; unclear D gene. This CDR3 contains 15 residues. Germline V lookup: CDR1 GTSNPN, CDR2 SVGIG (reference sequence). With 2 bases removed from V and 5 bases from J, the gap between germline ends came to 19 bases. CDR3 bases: TGTGCCTGGAGTCCACCGCTTACGAACGCTAACGAGCAGTACTTC. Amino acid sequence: CAWSPPLTNANEQYF.

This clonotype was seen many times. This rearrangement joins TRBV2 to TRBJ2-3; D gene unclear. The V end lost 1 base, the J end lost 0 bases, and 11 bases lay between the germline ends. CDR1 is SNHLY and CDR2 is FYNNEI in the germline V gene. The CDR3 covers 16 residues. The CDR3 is CASSEVGKTSTDTQYF. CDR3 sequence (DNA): TGTGCCAGCAGTGAAGTGGGGAAAACTAGCACAGATACGCAGTATTTT.

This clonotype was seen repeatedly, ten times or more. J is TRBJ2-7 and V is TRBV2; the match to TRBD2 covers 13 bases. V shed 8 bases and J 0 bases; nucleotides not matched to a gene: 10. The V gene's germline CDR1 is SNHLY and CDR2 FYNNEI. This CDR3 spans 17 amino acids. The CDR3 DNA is TGTGCCAGCGGGGGTTTTGGGACTAGCGGGAACTCCTACGAGCAGTACTTC. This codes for CASGGFGTSGNSYEQYF. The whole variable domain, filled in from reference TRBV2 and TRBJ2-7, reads EPEVTQTPSHQVTQMGQEVILRCVPISNHLYFYWYRQILGQKVEFLVSFYNNEISEKSEIFDDQFSVERPDGSNFTLKIRSTKLEDSAMYFCASGGFGTSGNSYEQYFGPGTRLTVT.

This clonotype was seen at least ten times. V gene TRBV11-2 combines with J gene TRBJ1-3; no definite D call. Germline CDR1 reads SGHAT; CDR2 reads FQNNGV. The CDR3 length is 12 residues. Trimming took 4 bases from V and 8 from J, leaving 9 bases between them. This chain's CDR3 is CASSYTLDTIYF. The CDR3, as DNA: TGTGCCAGCAGCTACACCCTGGACACCATATATTTT.

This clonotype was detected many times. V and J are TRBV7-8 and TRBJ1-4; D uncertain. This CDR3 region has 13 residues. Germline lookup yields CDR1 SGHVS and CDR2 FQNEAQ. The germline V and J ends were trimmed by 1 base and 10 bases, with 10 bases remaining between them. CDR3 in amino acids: CASSLGGGSKLFF. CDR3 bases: TGTGCCAGCAGCTTAGGGGGTGGTTCAAAACTGTTTTTT.

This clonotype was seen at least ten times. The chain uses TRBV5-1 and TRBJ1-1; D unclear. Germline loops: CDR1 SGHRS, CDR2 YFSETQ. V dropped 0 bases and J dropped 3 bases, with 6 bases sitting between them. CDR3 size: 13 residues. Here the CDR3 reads CASSLGADTEAFF. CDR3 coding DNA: TGCGCCAGCAGCTTGGGGGCGGACACTGAAGCTTTCTTT. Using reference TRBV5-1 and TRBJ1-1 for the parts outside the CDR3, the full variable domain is KAGVTQTPRYLIKTRGQQVTLSCSPISGHRSVSWYQQTPGQGLQFLFEYFSETQRNKGNFPGRFSGRQFSNSRSEMNVSTLELGDSALYLCASSLGADTEAFFGQGTRLTVV.

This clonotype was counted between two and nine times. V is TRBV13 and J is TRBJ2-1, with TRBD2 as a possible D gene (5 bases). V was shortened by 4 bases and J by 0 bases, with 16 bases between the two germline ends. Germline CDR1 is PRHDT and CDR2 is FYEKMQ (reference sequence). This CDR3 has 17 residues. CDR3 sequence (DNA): TGTGCCAGCAGCTACCGACTATCCCTAAACTCCTACAATGAGCAGTTCTTC. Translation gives CASSYRLSLNSYNEQFF.

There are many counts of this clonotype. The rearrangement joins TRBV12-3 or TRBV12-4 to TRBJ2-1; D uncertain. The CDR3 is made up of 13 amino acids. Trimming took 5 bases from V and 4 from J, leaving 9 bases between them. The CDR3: CASSPLSYNEQFF. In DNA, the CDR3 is TGTGCCAGCAGTCCGCTCTCTTACAATGAGCAGTTCTTC.

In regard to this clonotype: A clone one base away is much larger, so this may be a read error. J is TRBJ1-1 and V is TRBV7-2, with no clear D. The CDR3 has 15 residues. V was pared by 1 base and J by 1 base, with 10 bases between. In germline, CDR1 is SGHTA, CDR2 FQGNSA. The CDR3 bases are TGTGCCAGCAGCTTAGGGTGGCAGACGAACACTGAAGCTTTCTTT. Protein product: CASSLGWQTNTEAFF.

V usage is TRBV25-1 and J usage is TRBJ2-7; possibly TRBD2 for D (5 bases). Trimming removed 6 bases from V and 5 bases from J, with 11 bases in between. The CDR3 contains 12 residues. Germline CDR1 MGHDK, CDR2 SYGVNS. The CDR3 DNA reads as TGTGCCAGCAGGTCTCTAGCCGACGAGCAGTACTTC. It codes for CASRSLADEQYF.

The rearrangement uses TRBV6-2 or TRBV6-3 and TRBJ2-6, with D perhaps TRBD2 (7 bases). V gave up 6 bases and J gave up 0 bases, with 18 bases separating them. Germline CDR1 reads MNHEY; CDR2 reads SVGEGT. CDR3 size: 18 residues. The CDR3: CASRGRGAVLSGANVLTF. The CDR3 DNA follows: TGTGCCAGCAGGGGGAGGGGGGCTGTTCTCTCTGGGGCCAACGTCCTGACTTTC.

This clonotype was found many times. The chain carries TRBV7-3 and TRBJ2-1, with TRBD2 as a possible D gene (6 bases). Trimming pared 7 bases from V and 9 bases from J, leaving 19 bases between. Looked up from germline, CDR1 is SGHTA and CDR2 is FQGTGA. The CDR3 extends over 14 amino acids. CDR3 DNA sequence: TGTGCCAGCACTGAAATGGGTCCCGGGAGTGAGCAGTTCTTC. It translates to CASTEMGPGSEQFF.

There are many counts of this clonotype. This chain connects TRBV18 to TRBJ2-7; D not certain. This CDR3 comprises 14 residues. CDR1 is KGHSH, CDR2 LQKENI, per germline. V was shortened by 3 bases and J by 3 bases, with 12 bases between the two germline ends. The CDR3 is CASSPPPDGYEQYF. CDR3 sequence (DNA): TGTGCCAGCTCACCGCCTCCAGACGGCTACGAGCAGTACTTC.

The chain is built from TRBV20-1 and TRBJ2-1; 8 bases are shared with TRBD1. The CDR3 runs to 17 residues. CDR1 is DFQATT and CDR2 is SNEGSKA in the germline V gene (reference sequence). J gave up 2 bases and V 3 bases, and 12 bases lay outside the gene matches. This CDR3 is CSARRRQGISTYNEQFF. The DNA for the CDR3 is TGCAGTGCTAGGCGAAGACAGGGGATATCGACCTACAATGAGCAGTTCTTC.

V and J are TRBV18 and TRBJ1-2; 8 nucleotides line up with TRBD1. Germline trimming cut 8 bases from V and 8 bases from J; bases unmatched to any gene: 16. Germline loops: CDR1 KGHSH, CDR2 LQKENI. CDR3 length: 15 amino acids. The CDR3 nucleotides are TGTGCCAGCGCCATGAGTCGACAGGGGTATGGAGGCTACACCTTC. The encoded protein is CASAMSRQGYGGYTF.

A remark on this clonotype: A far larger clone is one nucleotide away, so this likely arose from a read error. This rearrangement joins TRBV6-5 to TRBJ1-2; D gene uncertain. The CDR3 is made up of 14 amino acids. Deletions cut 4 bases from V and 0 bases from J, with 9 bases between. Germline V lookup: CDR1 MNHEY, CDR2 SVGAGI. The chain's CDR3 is CASSLPWTNYGYTF. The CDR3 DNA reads TGTGCCAGCAGTTTACCATGGACTAACTATGGCTACACCTTC.

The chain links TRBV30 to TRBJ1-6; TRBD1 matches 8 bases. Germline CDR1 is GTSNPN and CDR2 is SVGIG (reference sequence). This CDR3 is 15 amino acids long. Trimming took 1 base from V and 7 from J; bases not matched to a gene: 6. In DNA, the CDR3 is TGTGCCTGGAGTGCTGGACAGGGAGGAAATTCACCCCTCCACTTT. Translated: CAWSAGQGGNSPLHF.

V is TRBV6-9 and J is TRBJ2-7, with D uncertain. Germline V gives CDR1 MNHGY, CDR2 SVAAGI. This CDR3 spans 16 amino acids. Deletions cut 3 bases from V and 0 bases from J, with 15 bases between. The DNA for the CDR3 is TGTGCCAGCAGTTACCCGACCGCGAGCCTCTCCTACGAGCAGTACTTC. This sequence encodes CASSYPTASLSYEQYF.

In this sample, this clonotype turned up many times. The CDR3 reads CASSLRNSPYEQYF. The CDR3 DNA sequence: TGCGCCAGCAGCCTCCGTAATTCTCCCTACGAGCAGTACTTC. V usage is TRBV5-1 and J usage is TRBJ2-7; D call uncertain. The CDR3 covers 14 residues. Trimming removed 4 bases from V and 2 bases from J, with 13 bases in between. Germline V gene data show CDR1 as SGHRS and CDR2 as YFSETQ.

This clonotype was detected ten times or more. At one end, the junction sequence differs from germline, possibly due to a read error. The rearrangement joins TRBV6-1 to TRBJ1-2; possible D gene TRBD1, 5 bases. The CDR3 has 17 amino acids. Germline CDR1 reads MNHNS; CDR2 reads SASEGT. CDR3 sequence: CASSPAGHRRSNYGYTF. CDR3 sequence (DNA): TGTGCCAGCAGTCCTGCTGGGCACAGGCGATCTAATTATGGCTACACCTTC.

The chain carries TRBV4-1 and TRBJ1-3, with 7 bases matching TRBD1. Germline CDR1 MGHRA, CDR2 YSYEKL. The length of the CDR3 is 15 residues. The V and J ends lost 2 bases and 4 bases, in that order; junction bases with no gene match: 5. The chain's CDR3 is CASSQSPGQGNTIYF. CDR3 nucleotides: TGCGCCAGCAGCCAAAGCCCGGGACAGGGAAACACCATATATTTT.

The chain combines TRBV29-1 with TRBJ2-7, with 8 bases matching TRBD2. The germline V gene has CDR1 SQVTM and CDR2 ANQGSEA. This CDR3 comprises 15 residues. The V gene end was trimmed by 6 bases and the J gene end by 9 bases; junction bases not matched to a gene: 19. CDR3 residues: CSVEDGTGGGGVQYF. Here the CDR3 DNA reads TGCAGCGTGGAGGATGGTACGGGGGGGGGTGGCGTGCAGTACTTC.

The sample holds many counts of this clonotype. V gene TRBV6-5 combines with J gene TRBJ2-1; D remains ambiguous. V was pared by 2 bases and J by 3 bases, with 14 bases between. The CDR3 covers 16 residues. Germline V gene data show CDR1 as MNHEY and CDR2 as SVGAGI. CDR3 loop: CASSYLGRRSYNEQFF. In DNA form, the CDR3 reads TGTGCCAGCAGTTACCTCGGGCGAAGGAGCTACAATGAGCAGTTCTTC.

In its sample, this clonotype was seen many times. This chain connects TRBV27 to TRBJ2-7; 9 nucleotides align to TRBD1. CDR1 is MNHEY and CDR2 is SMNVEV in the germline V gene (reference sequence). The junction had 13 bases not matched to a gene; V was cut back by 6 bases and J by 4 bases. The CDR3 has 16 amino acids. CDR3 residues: CASRLGGRDRVYEQYF. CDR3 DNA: TGTGCCAGCAGGCTGGGAGGCCGGGACAGGGTTTACGAGCAGTACTTC.

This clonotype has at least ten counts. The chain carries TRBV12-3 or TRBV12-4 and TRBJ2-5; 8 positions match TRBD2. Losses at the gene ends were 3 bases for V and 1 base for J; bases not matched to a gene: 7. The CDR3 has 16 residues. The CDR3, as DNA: TGTGCCAGCAGTTTGGGTGGCGGGAGGATCCAAGAGACCCAGTACTTC. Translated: CASSLGGGRIQETQYF.

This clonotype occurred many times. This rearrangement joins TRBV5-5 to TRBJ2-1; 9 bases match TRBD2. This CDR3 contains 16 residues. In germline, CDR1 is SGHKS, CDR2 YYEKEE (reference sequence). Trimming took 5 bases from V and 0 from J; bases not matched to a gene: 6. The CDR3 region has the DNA TGTGCCAGCAGTACGATTAGCGGGAGCTCCTACAATGAGCAGTTCTTC. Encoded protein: CASSTISGSSYNEQFF.